This entry lists 9 T cell receptor beta chains sequenced from one sample in a study of radiation and T cells in renal cell carcinoma. Time point described: baseline pretreatment blood. The treatment was: 15 Gy SBRT to primary tumor, nephrectomy 4 weeks later. Measured with immunoSEQ multiplex PCR; TCRdb has only the in-frame clones, and not every one. The repertoire holds approximately 90,000 clones, with roughly 90% as singletons. The sequences come from blood, collected from a patient whose treatment included radiotherapy and nephrectomy. The receptors here all came from a man aged 45 to 65 with renal cell carcinoma.

The V call is TRBV19, the J call TRBJ1-1, with TRBD1 as a possible D gene (5 bases). In germline, CDR1 is LNHDA, CDR2 SQIVND (reference sequence). CDR3 size: 14 residues. Trimming removed 5 bases from V and 1 base from J, with 11 bases in between. The CDR3 DNA is TGTGCCAGTAGTGGGACTGGGGGGAACACTGAAGCTTTCTTT. Translation: CASSGTGGNTEAFF.

The genes are TRBV11-2 and TRBJ2-5; perhaps D is TRBD1 or TRBD2 (6 bases each). The tail of the sequence fits TRBJ2-7 better, so the J call may be wrong. The CDR3 loop spans 16 amino acids. Germline V CDR1 and CDR2: SGHAT, FQNNGV. CDR3 sequence reads: CASSLGASGGLYEQYF. In DNA form, the CDR3 reads TGTGCCAGCAGCTTAGGCGCCTCTGGGGGGCTTTACGAGCAGTACTTC.

J is TRBJ2-7 and V is TRBV2; no definite D call. The CDR3 sequence is 13 residues long. V was trimmed by 6 bases and J by 11 bases, leaving 20 bases between them. The germline V gene has CDR1 SNHLY and CDR2 FYNNEI. CDR3 in amino acids: CASSLTPPRSKYF. As DNA, the CDR3 is TGTGCCAGCAGCTTGACCCCCCCCAGGTCTAAGTACTTC.

The rearrangement joins TRBV5-1 to TRBJ2-2; a possible D gene is TRBD2 (6 bases). This CDR3 contains 14 residues. Germline CDR1 SGHRS, CDR2 YFSETQ. Trimming took off 4 bases at V and 5 bases at J, with 12 bases between the two ends. The DNA for the CDR3 is TGCGCCAGCAGCCCCTCGGGAGATACCGGGGAGCTGTTTTTT. This gives the protein CASSPSGDTGELFF.

This clone has only a few counts. The V and J genes are TRBV28 and TRBJ2-7; D unclear. This CDR3 contains 13 residues. V was shortened by 2 bases and J by 4 bases, with 9 bases between the two germline ends. Germline values: CDR1 MDHEN, CDR2 SYDVKM. CDR3 amino acids: CASSLGVGYEQYF. The CDR3 DNA reads TGTGCCAGCAGTTTAGGTGTGGGGTACGAGCAGTACTTC.

The chain combines TRBV7-9 with TRBJ1-2; D uncertain. V was pared by 3 bases and J by 7 bases, with 12 bases between. Germline V gene sequence: CDR1 SEHNR, CDR2 FQNEAQ (reference sequence). The CDR3 has 13 amino acids. CDR3 region: CASSFGWGGGYTF. CDR3 coding DNA: TGTGCCAGCAGCTTCGGGTGGGGAGGTGGCTACACCTTC.

This clone was observed a few times. This chain links TRBV7-8 with TRBJ1-5; D is perhaps TRBD1 (6 bases). V was trimmed by 5 bases and J by 2 bases, leaving 13 bases between them. The CDR3 has 15 residues. CDR1 is SGHVS, CDR2 FQNEAQ, per germline. The CDR3 sequence is CASSPRSGGNQPQHF. DNA for the CDR3: TGTGCCAGCAGCCCCCGGTCAGGGGGCAATCAGCCCCAGCATTTT.

The V and J genes are TRBV9 and TRBJ1-2; no firm D call. This CDR3 has 15 residues. V was cut by 0 bases and J by 8 bases, with 17 bases left in between. Germline V lookup: CDR1 SGDLS, CDR2 YYNGEE. CDR3 DNA: TGTGCCAGCAGCGTAGACGCAGACTCAAGCTGGGGCTACACCTTC. It is translated as CASSVDADSSWGYTF. The entire variable domain, with the rest obtained from reference TRBV9 and TRBJ1-2, is as follows: DSGVTQTPKHLITATGQRVTLRCSPRSGDLSVYWYQQSLDQGLQFLIQYYNGEERAKGNILERFSAQQFPDLHSELNLSSLELGDSALYFCASSVDADSSWGYTFGSGTRLTVV.

The V and J genes are TRBV5-1 and TRBJ2-7; TRBD1 matches at 7 bases. The CDR3 length is 16 residues. Germline V gives CDR1 SGHRS, CDR2 YFSETQ. Trimming cost V 4 bases and J 0 bases; bases outside gene matches: 10. The CDR3 region is CASSRAPGQSSYEQYF. The DNA for the CDR3 is TGCGCCAGCAGCCGGGCCCCGGGACAGAGCTCCTACGAGCAGTACTTC.